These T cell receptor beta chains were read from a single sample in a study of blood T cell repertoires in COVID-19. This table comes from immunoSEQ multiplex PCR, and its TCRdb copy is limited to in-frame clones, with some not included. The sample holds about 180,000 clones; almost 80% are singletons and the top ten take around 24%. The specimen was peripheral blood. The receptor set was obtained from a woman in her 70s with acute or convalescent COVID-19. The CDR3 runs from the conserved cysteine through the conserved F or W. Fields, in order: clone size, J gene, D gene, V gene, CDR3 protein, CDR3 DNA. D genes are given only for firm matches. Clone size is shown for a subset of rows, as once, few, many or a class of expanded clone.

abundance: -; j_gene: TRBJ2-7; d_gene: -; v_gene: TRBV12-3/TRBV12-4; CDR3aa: CASSPLIDYEQYF; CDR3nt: TGTGCCAGCAGTCCTCTAATCGACTACGAGCAGTACTTC
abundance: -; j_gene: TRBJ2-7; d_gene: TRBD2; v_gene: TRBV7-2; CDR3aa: CASSLSREAYEQYF; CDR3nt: TGTGCCAGCAGCTTAAGTCGGGAGGCCTACGAGCAGTACTTC
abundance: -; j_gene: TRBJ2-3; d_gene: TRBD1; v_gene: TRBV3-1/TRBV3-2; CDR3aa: CASSLQGALSDTQYF; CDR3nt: TGTGCCAGCAGCCTACAGGGGGCGCTTTCAGATACGCAGTATTTT
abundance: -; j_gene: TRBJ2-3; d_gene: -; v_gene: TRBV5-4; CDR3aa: CASSLSGIRGDTQYF; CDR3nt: TGTGCCAGCAGCTTATCTGGCATACGAGGGGATACGCAGTATTTT
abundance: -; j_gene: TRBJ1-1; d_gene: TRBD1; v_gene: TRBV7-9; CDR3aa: CASNEQGGLGTEAFF; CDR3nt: TGTGCCAGCAACGAACAGGGGGGTTTGGGCACTGAAGCTTTCTTT
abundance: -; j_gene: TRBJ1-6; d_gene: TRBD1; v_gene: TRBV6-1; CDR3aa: CASSERRRVGTGGSPLHF; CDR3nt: TGTGCCAGCAGTGAACGGCGTAGGGTCGGGACAGGGGGCTCACCCCTCCACTTT
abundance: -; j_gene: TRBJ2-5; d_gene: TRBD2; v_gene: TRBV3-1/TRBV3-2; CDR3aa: CASSNPSGTETQYF; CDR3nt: TGTGCCAGCAGCAACCCTAGCGGGACGGAGACCCAGTACTTC
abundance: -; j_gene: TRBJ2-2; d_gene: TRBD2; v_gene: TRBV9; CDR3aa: CASSSIHRDYTNPGELFF; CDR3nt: TGTGCCAGCAGCTCCATCCACCGGGACTATACCAATCCCGGGGAGCTGTTTTTT
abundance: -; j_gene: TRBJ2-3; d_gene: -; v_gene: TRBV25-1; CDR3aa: CASSEFVNTDTQYF; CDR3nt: TGTGCCAGCAGTGAGTTTGTAAACACAGATACGCAGTATTTT
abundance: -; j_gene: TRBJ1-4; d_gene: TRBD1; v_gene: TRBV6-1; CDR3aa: CASSERALDRVFEKLFF; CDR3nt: TGTGCCAGCAGTGAACGGGCTTTAGACAGGGTATTTGAAAAACTGTTTTTT
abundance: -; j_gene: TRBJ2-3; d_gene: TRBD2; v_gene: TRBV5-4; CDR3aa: CASSLGLAGADTQYF; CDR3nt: TGTGCCAGCAGCTTGGGACTAGCGGGAGCGGATACGCAGTATTTT
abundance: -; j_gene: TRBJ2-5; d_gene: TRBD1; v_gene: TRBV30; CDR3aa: CAWDRGSETQYF; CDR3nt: TGTGCCTGGGACAGGGGTTCCGAGACCCAGTACTTC
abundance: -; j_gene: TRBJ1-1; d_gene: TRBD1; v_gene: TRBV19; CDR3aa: CASRIQGLRTEAFF; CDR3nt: TGTGCCAGTAGGATACAGGGGCTACGGACTGAAGCTTTCTTT
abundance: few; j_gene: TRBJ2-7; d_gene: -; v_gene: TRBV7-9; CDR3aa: CASSSLVGNLGRPYEQYF; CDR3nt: TGTGCCAGCAGCTCTTTGGTCGGGAACCTCGGTAGGCCCTACGAGCAGTACTTC
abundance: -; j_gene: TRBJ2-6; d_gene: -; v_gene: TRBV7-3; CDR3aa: CASSLQGSSGANVLTF; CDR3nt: TGTGCCAGCAGCTTACAGGGTAGCTCTGGGGCCAACGTCCTGACTTTC
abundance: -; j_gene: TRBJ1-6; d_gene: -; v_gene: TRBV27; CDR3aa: CASSFFLNSPLHF; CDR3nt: TGTGCCAGCAGTTTTTTCTTGAATTCACCCCTCCACTTT
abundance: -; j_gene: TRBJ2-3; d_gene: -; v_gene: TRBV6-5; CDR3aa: CASETRRTDTQYF; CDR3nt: TGTGCCAGCGAGACACGCCGCACAGATACGCAGTATTTT
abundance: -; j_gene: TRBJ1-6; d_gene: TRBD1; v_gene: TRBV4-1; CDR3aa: CASSLLTGQPNSPLHF; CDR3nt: TGCGCCAGCAGCCTTCTAACGGGACAGCCTAATTCACCCCTCCACTTT
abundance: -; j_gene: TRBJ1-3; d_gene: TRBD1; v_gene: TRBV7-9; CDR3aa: CASSHSGTGFGNTIYF; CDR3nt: TGTGCCAGCAGCCACAGCGGGACAGGGTTTGGAAACACCATATATTTT
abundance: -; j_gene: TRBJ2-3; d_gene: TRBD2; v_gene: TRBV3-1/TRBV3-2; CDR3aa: CASSDSGSTDTQYF; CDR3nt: TGTGCCAGCAGCGATAGCGGGAGCACAGATACGCAGTATTTT
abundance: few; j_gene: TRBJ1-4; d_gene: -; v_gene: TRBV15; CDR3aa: CATSRDLGAQSEKLFF; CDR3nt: TGTGCCACCAGCAGAGATCTAGGGGCACAGAGTGAAAAACTGTTTTTT
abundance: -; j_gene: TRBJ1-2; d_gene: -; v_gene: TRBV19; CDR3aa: CASSIRSYNYGYTF; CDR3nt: TGTGCCAGTAGTATTCGGAGTTATAACTATGGCTACACCTTC
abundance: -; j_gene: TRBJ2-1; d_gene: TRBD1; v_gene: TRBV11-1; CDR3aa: CASSLRTGPAEQFF; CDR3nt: TGTGCCAGCAGCTTAAGGACAGGCCCCGCGGAGCAGTTCTTC
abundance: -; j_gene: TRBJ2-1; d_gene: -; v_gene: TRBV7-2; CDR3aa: CASSLRGGTYNYNEQFF; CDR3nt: TGTGCCAGCAGCTTAAGGGGCGGGACCTATAACTACAATGAGCAGTTCTTC
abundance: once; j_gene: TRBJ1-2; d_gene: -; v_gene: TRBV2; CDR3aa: CASSTQGRVGYTF; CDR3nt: TGTGCCAGCAGTACCCAGGGTAGAGTTGGCTACACCTTC
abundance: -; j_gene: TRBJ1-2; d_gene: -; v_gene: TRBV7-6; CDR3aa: CASSLEAGGIYGYTF; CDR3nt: TGTGCCAGCAGCTTAGAAGCGGGTGGGATCTATGGCTACACCTTC
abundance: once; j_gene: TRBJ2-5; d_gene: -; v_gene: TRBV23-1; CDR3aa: CASSLSRPRLSYF; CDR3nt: TGCGCCAGCAGTCTCTCCCGTCCTCGGTTGTCGTACTTC
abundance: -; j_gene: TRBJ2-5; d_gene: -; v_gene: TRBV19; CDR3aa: CASKCQGCETQYF; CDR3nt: TGTGCCAGTAAATGCCAGGGATGTGAGACCCAGTACTTC
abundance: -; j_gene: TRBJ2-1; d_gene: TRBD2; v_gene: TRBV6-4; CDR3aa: CATRTSGTNEQFF; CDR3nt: TGTGCCACCAGGACTAGCGGGACAAATGAGCAGTTCTTC
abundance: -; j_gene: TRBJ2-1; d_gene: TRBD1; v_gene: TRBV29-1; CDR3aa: CSAGTGSGSHNEQFF; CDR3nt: TGCAGCGCCGGGACAGGGAGTGGGTCCCACAATGAGCAGTTCTTC
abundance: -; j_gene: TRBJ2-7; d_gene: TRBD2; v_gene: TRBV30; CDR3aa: CAWSVLRESYEQYF; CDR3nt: TGTGCCTGGAGTGTACTGCGGGAGTCCTACGAGCAGTACTTC
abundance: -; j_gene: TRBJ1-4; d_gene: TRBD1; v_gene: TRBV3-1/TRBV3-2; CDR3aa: CASSRGTGGRNEKLFF; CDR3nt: TGTGCCAGCAGCCGCGGGACAGGGGGGCGTAATGAAAAACTGTTTTTT
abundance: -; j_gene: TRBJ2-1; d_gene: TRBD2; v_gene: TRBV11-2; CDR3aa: CASSSTSGGNEQFF; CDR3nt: TGTGCCAGCAGCTCCACTAGCGGGGGGAATGAGCAGTTCTTC
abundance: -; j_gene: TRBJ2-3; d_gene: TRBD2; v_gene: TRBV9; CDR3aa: CASSVGSGRATDTQYF; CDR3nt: TGTGCCAGCAGCGTAGGGAGCGGGAGGGCCACAGATACGCAGTATTTT
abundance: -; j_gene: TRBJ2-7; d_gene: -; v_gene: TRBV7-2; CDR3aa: CASSPSRGSYEQYF; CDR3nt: TGTGCCAGCAGCCCATCCAGGGGCTCCTACGAGCAGTACTTC
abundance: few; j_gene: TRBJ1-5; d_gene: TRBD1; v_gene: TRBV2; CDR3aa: CASSGTGVGNQPQHF; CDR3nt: TGTGCCAGCAGTGGGACAGGGGTTGGGAATCAGCCCCAGCATTTT
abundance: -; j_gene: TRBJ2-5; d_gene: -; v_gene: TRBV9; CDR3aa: CASSVMSGETQYF; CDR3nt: TGTGCCAGCAGCGTAATGAGTGGAGAGACCCAGTACTTC
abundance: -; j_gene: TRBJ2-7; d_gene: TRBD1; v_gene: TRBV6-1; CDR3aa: CASSDMDRVGYYEQYF; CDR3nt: TGTGCCAGCAGTGACATGGACAGGGTGGGATACTACGAGCAGTACTTC
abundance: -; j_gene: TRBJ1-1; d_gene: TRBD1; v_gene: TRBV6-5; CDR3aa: CASSPGGGRTEAFF; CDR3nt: TGTGCCAGCAGTCCCGGAGGGGGCAGGACTGAAGCTTTCTTT
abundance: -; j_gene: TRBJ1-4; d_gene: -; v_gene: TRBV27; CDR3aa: CASSFNLGTTNEKLFF; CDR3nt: TGTGCCAGCAGTTTTAACTTGGGGACTACTAATGAAAAACTGTTTTTT
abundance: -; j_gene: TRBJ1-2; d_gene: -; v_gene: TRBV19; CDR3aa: CASSEQDRSFYGYTF; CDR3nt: TGTGCCAGTAGTGAGCAAGACAGGTCCTTCTATGGCTACACCTTC
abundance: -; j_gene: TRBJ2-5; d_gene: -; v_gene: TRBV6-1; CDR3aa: CASSEVWANQETQYF; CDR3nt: TGTGCCAGCAGTGAAGTTTGGGCGAACCAAGAGACCCAGTACTTC
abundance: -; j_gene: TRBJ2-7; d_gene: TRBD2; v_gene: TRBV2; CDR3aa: CASSPLAGGVHEQYF; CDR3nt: TGTGCCAGCAGTCCACTAGCGGGAGGTGTCCACGAGCAGTACTTC
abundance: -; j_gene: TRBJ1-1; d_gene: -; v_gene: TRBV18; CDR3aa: CASSRGRANTEAFF; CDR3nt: TGTGCCAGCTCAAGGGGCAGGGCGAACACTGAAGCTTTCTTT
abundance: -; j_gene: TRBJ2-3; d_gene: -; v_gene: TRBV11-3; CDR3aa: CASSPGGVRGRSTDTQYF; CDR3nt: TGTGCCAGCAGTCCCGGCGGGGTTAGGGGCCGAAGCACAGATACGCAGTATTTT
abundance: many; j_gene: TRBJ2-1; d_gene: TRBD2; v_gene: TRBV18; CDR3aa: CASSAGLAGSYNEQFF; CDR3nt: TGTGCCAGCTCAGCGGGACTAGCGGGGTCCTACAATGAGCAGTTCTTC
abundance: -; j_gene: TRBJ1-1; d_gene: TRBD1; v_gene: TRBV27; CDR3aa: CASSLGQGAWEAFF; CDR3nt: TGTGCCAGCAGTTTAGGGCAGGGGGCTTGGGAAGCTTTCTTT
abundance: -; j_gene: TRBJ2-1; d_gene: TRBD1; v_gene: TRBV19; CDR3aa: CASSIGTGNLGEQFF; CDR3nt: TGTGCCAGTAGTATAGGGACAGGGAACTTAGGTGAGCAGTTCTTC
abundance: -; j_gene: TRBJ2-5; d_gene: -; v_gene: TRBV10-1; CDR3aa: CASSEDRLGETQYF; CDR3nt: TGCGCCAGCAGTGAGGACAGATTGGGGGAGACCCAGTACTTC
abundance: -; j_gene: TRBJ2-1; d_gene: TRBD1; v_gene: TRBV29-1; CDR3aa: CSGAQGEQFF; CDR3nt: TGCAGCGGGGCACAGGGGGAGCAGTTCTTC
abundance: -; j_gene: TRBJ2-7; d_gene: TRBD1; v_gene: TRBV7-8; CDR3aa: CASSFRQGASYEQYF; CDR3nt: TGTGCCAGCAGCTTCAGGCAGGGGGCATCCTACGAGCAGTACTTC
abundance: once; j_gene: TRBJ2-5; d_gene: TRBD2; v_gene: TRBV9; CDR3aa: CASSTSGGETQYF; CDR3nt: TGTGCCAGCAGTACTAGCGGAGGGGAGACCCAGTACTTC
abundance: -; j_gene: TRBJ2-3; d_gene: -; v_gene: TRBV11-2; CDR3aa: CASSPADTQYF; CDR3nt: TGTGCCAGCTCCCCCGCAGATACGCAGTATTTT